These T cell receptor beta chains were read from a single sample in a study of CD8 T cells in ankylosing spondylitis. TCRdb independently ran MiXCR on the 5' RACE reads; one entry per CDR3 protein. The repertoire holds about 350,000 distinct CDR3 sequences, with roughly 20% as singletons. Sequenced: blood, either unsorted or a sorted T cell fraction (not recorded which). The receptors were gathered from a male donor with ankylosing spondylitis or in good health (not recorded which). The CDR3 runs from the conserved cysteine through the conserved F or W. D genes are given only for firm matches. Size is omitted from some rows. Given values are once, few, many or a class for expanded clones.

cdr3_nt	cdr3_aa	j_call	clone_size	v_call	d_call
TGTGCCAGCAGACTGACTAGCGGAGATTACAATGAGCAGTTCTTC	CASRLTSGDYNEQFF	TRBJ2-1	.	TRBV28	TRBD2
TGTGCCAGCAGCGTAGTTGGGGCAGCAGAGACCCAGTACTTC	CASSVVGAAETQYF	TRBJ2-5	.	TRBV9	.
TGTGCCAGCAGTTTGGTTACTAGCGCGATTAAAGAGACCCAGTACTTC	CASSLVTSAIKETQYF	TRBJ2-5	.	TRBV6-5	TRBD2
TGTGCCAGCAGCCAAGATGGGAACAGGGGCACAGATACGCAGTATTTT	CASSQDGNRGTDTQYF	TRBJ2-3	.	TRBV14	.
TGTGCCAGCAGAAGGTGGCCCGCGAACACCGGGGAGCTGTTTTTT	CASRRWPANTGELFF	TRBJ2-2	.	TRBV27	.
TGCGCCAGCAGCTCCACCGCACCAAGCAGCTCCTACAATGAGCAGTTCTTC	CASSSTAPSSSYNEQFF	TRBJ2-1	many	TRBV5-1	.
TGTGCCAGCGGAGGGCTCTACGGAAATGAGCAGTTCTTC	CASGGLYGNEQFF	TRBJ2-1	.	TRBV10-3	.
TGTGCCAGCAGCATAGCTAGCGGGGGCCAACAAGAGACCCAGTACTTC	CASSIASGGQQETQYF	TRBJ2-5	once	TRBV7-6	TRBD2
TGTGCCAGCAGTTACTCGAGACTAGCGGGGTACGAGCAGTACTTC	CASSYSRLAGYEQYF	TRBJ2-7	.	TRBV6-5	TRBD2
TGTGCCAGCAGCTTAAGCGAGGCCAAAAACATTCAGTACTTC	CASSLSEAKNIQYF	TRBJ2-4	.	TRBV7-9	.
TGTGCCAGCAGCGCCCGCGGGGGCAGCACAGATACGCAGTATTTT	CASSARGGSTDTQYF	TRBJ2-3	few	TRBV6-1	.
TGTGCCAGCAGCCAAGATGGTCTAGCGGGACCCAATGAGCAGTTCTTC	CASSQDGLAGPNEQFF	TRBJ2-1	.	TRBV4-2	TRBD2
TGTGCCAGCAGACCGGGACAGGGCGGTGATGAAGCTTTCTTT	CASRPGQGGDEAFF	TRBJ1-1	.	TRBV2	TRBD1
TGCAGTGCAACCAGGGACAGGGGCTACGAGCAGTACTTC	CSATRDRGYEQYF	TRBJ2-7	.	TRBV20-1	TRBD1
TGTGCCCTGGACGTAACCTACGAGCAGTACTTC	CALDVTYEQYF	TRBJ2-7	.	TRBV30	.
TGTGCCGAGCTCAGCGAGCAGTACTTC	CAELSEQYF	TRBJ2-7	.	TRBV9	.
TGTGCCAGCAGCTTTTCCCGGGGACGAGACAATGAGCAGTTCTTC	CASSFSRGRDNEQFF	TRBJ2-1	.	TRBV7-9	.
TGCGCCAGCAGCCGCGGACAGGGGGCCTACGAGCAGTACTTC	CASSRGQGAYEQYF	TRBJ2-7	.	TRBV4-1	TRBD1
TGTGCCAGCAGCGGTGGCTGGAACACTGAAGCTTTCTTT	CASSGGWNTEAFF	TRBJ1-1	few	TRBV6-5	.
TGCGCCAGCAGTGGAGGGGTCTTGTCGAGCACAGATACGCAGTATTTT	CASSGGVLSSTDTQYF	TRBJ2-3	.	TRBV10-1	.
TGTGCCAGCAGCCAGGACAGGCCCTACGAGCAGTACTTC	CASSQDRPYEQYF	TRBJ2-7	.	TRBV3-1	TRBD1
TGTGCCAGCAGCCCCCTGACGGGGATCACTGAAGCTTTCTTT	CASSPLTGITEAFF	TRBJ1-1	.	TRBV6-1	.